A single sample is the source of the 29 T cell receptor beta chains below, sequenced in a study of T cells in Graves' hyperthyroidism and ophthalmopathy. The CDR3 regions of TCR beta were amplified from RNA transcripts. With the HTBI primer set, the TCR CDR3 went through a first round of RT-PCR. TCRdb re-called the multiplex PCR reads with MiXCR, one entry per CDR3 protein. The sample carries approximately 400,000 distinct CDR3 sequences, about 14% recorded once. Sequenced: blood. Receptor source: a woman in her twenties or thirties with Graves' ophthalmopathy.

The chain links TRBV11-2 to TRBJ2-1; 11 nucleotides agree with TRBD2. Germline values: CDR1 SGHAT, CDR2 FQNNGV. After removal of 4 bases from V and 10 bases from J, the junction contained 6 bases not matched to a gene. CDR3 size: 14 residues. CDR3 region: CASSSSSGGREQFF. The CDR3 DNA is TGTGCCAGCAGCTCCTCTAGCGGGGGGAGGGAGCAGTTCTTC. The complete variable domain, with remaining parts taken from reference TRBV11-2 and TRBJ2-1, reads EAGVAQSPRYKIIEKRQSVAFWCNPISGHATLYWYQQILGQGPKLLIQFQNNGVVDDSQLPKDRFSAERLKGVDSTLKIQPAKLEDSAVYLCASSSSSGGREQFFGPGTRLTVL.

This clonotype has at least ten counts. The V and J genes are TRBV5-6 and TRBJ1-1; D remains unclear. This CDR3 comprises 13 residues. Germline V CDR1 and CDR2: SGHDT, YYEEEE. The V end was cut by 7 bases, the J end by 1 base, with 11 bases between. The CDR3 region is CASGNTANTEAFF. In nucleotides, the CDR3 is TGTGCCAGCGGCAATACAGCGAACACTGAAGCTTTCTTT.

This clonotype has ten or more counts. The chain employs TRBV19 and TRBJ2-7, with 7 bases aligning to TRBD2. The CDR3 loop spans 14 amino acids. The V gene's germline CDR1 is LNHDA and CDR2 SQIVND (reference sequence). V dropped 7 bases and J dropped 5; count of bases not matched to a gene: 11. The CDR3 loop reads CASKSSSGEDEQYF. The CDR3 DNA reads as TGTGCCAGTAAGTCATCGAGCGGGGAGGACGAGCAGTACTTC.

This clonotype was seen just once. A much larger clonotype is one base distant, so this may be a read error. Since no conserved phenylalanine or tryptophan closes the CDR3, a read error is the likely cause. The rearrangement joins TRBV7-6 to TRBJ1-1; 7 nucleotides agree with TRBD1. In germline, CDR1 is SGHVS, CDR2 FNYEAQ. V was pared by 2 bases and J by 5 bases, with 5 bases of the junction left unmatched. CDR3 length: 14 residues. CDR3 nucleotide sequence: TGTGCCAGCAGCTTAACACAGGGGTTGACTGAAGCTTTCCTT. Translation gives CASSLTQGLTEAFL.

In this sample, this clonotype turned up many times. V usage is TRBV28 and J usage is TRBJ1-2; tentatively, D is TRBD1 (6 bases). This CDR3 region has 14 residues. V lost 7 bases and J lost 3, with 15 bases in between. Germline-derived CDR1 and CDR2 are MDHEN and SYDVKM. The CDR3 loop reads CASTPGQLYYGYTF. Written as DNA, the CDR3 is TGTGCCAGCACCCCGGGACAATTGTACTATGGCTACACCTTC.

Regarding this clonotype: A much more abundant neighbour one base away suggests this may be a read error. The chain links TRBV20-1 to TRBJ1-4; the D gene is possibly TRBD1 (5 bases). The germline V gene has CDR1 DFQATT and CDR2 SNEGSKA (reference sequence). There are 14 residues in the CDR3. The CDR3 nucleotides read TGCAGTGCTAGTAAGCCAAACGGGGGTGAAGAACTGTTTTTT. It specifies CSASKPNGGEELFF.

The V and J genes are TRBV20-1 and TRBJ1-5; 10 bases line up with TRBD1. The V segment lost 6 bases and the J segment 2 bases; nucleotides outside the gene matches: 19. The CDR3 consists of 19 residues. The germline V gene encodes CDR1 DFQATT and CDR2 SNEGSKA (reference sequence). The CDR3 is CSAENGPGTGAPGNQPQHF. Written as DNA, the CDR3 is TGCAGTGCCGAAAACGGCCCCGGGACAGGGGCCCCGGGCAATCAGCCCCAGCATTTT.

This clonotype occurred many times. This chain uses TRBV30 with TRBJ1-5; maybe TRBD1 (6 bases). The CDR3 is 13 amino acids. Germline CDR1 is GTSNPN and CDR2 is SVGIG (reference sequence). V was cut by 1 base and J by 6 bases, with 10 bases left in between. CDR3 amino acids: CAWSEGGSQPQHF. CDR3 nucleotides: TGTGCCTGGAGTGAAGGGGGAAGTCAGCCCCAGCATTTT.

This clonotype was counted ten times or more. This chain uses TRBV20-1 with TRBJ1-6; D not certain. The length of the CDR3 is 13 residues. Germline-derived CDR1 and CDR2 are DFQATT and SNEGSKA (reference sequence). The V gene lost 1 base and the J gene lost 8 bases, with 9 bases spanning the gap. CDR3 region: CSARANADSPLHF. CDR3 DNA: TGCAGTGCTAGAGCAAACGCGGATTCACCCCTCCACTTT.

This clonotype has a count of ten or more. The chain carries TRBV7-2 and TRBJ2-3; D is unresolved. Germline CDR1 SGHTA, CDR2 FQGNSA. This CDR3 contains 13 residues. Trimming pared 5 bases from V and 5 bases from J, leaving 11 bases between. In DNA form, the CDR3 reads TGTGCCAGCAGCCACAGCCCGGTAGATACGCAGTATTTT. It specifies CASSHSPVDTQYF.

This clonotype was recorded a few times. The chain uses TRBV3-1 and TRBJ2-3; 9 nucleotides line up with TRBD1. The junction had 6 bases not matched to a gene; V was cut back by 6 bases and J by 2 bases. The V gene's germline CDR1 is LGHDT and CDR2 YNNKEL (reference sequence). The CDR3 has 15 amino acids. For the CDR3, the DNA is TGTGCCAGCAGTGACGGGACAGGGCACACAGATACGCAGTATTTT. This gives the protein CASSDGTGHTDTQYF.

This clonotype occurred a few times. The chain has TRBV4-2 and TRBJ2-2; perhaps TRBD2 as D (6 bases). This CDR3 is 16 amino acids long. Deletions cut 0 bases from V and 6 bases from J, with 14 bases between. CDR1 and CDR2 from the germline V gene are LGHNA and YNFKEQ. In nucleotides, the CDR3 is TGTGCCAGCAGCCAAGAGCGAGCTAGCGCAGCCGGGGAGCTGTTTTTT. Translated: CASSQERASAAGELFF.

This clonotype was observed many times. This rearrangement joins TRBV11-2 to TRBJ2-7; a possible D gene is TRBD1 (6 bases). V gave up 1 base and J gave up 0 bases, with 10 bases separating them. This CDR3 has 15 amino acids. In germline, CDR1 is SGHAT, CDR2 FQNNGV. CDR3: CASSLVRGNSYEQYF. The CDR3 nucleotides read TGTGCCAGCAGCTTAGTTAGGGGGAACTCCTACGAGCAGTACTTC.

At least ten counts were recorded for this clonotype. J is TRBJ2-5 and V is TRBV3-1, with 11 bases fitting TRBD2. The CDR3 spans 15 residues. Germline V gene sequence: CDR1 LGHDT, CDR2 YNNKEL (reference sequence). The junction had 5 bases not matched to a gene; V was cut back by 4 bases and J by 4 bases. The CDR3 is CASSPLAGGAETQYF. The CDR3, as DNA: TGTGCCAGCAGCCCCCTAGCGGGGGGTGCAGAGACCCAGTACTTC.

Many counts were recorded for this clonotype. The rearrangement joins TRBV11-2 to TRBJ1-1, with TRBD1 identical over 11 bases. The CDR3 totals 14 residues. Germline lookup yields CDR1 SGHAT and CDR2 FQNNGV. Trimming cost V 8 bases and J 0 bases; bases outside gene matches: 2. The CDR3 is CASWDRGMNTEAFF. CDR3 DNA sequence: TGTGCCAGCTGGGACAGGGGGATGAACACTGAAGCTTTCTTT.

This clonotype was seen at least ten times. V and J are TRBV18 and TRBJ1-1; D is uncertain. The V gene's germline CDR1 is KGHSH and CDR2 LQKENI. CDR3 length equals 19 residues. V was trimmed by 3 bases and J by 0 bases, leaving 23 bases between them. CDR3 sequence reads: CASSPLPLFGSVLNTEAFF. The CDR3 bases are TGTGCCAGCTCACCTTTGCCGCTCTTTGGGTCGGTATTGAACACTGAAGCTTTCTTT.

This clonotype has ten or more counts. The genes are TRBV12-3 or TRBV12-4 and TRBJ2-1, with 14 nucleotides matching TRBD2. The ends lost 2 bases at V and 8 bases at J; junction bases unmatched: 2. CDR3 length: 15 amino acids. The CDR3 loop reads CASSLMTSGGDEQFF. CDR3 coding DNA: TGTGCCAGCAGTTTAATGACTAGCGGGGGGGATGAGCAGTTCTTC.

This clonotype was counted many times. The J gene is TRBJ1-2, the V gene TRBV5-5, with D possibly matching TRBD1 (6 bases). The V end was cut by 0 bases, the J end by 6 bases, with 15 bases between. CDR1 is SGHKS, CDR2 YYEKEE, per germline (reference sequence). This CDR3 has 15 residues. CDR3 protein: CASSLGFGGRDGYTF. CDR3 nucleotide sequence: TGTGCCAGCAGCTTGGGGTTCGGGGGGCGCGATGGCTACACCTTC. Full variable domain (missing parts from reference TRBV5-5 and TRBJ1-2): DAGVTQSPTHLIKTRGQQVTLRCSPISGHKSVSWYQQVLGQGPQFIFQYYEKEERGRGNFPDRFSARQFPNYSSELNVNALLLGDSALYLCASSLGFGGRDGYTFGSGTRLTVV.

There are a few counts of this clonotype. This chain uses TRBV3-1 with TRBJ2-3, with D perhaps TRBD1 (7 bases). The CDR3 length is 16 residues. Germline loops: CDR1 LGHDT, CDR2 YNNKEL (reference sequence). V lost 4 bases to trimming and J lost 6 bases, with 20 bases between them. CDR3 residues: CASSPRGQRGQDTQYF. The CDR3 DNA is TGTGCCAGCAGCCCCCGGGGGCAGAGGGGGCAGGATACGCAGTATTTT.

This clonotype was picked up a small number of times. This chain uses TRBV9 with TRBJ2-1; D possibly matches TRBD1 or TRBD2 (5 bases each). V lost 0 bases and J lost 0, with 7 bases in between. Germline CDR1 reads SGDLS; CDR2 reads YYNGEE. This CDR3 spans 15 amino acids. The CDR3: CASSVDGASYNEQFF. CDR3 DNA: TGTGCCAGCAGCGTAGACGGGGCCTCCTACAATGAGCAGTTCTTC.

This clonotype was detected many times. The chain joins TRBV12-3 or TRBV12-4 to TRBJ1-2; D might be TRBD1 (6 bases). V was pared by 2 bases and J by 7 bases, with 14 bases between. The CDR3 is 14 residues long. The CDR3 DNA sequence: TGTGCCAGCAGTTTATGGTCACAGGGAAGTGGCTACACCTTC. Translating gives CASSLWSQGSGYTF.

This clonotype was counted only a few times. J is TRBJ2-1 and V is TRBV5-4; D is ambiguous. The V gene's germline CDR1 is SGHNT and CDR2 YYREEE (reference sequence). Trimming stripped 4 bases from V and 0 bases from J, with 17 bases between. CDR3 length: 17 residues. The CDR3 loop reads CASSVTRAAFSYNEQFF. In DNA form, the CDR3 reads TGTGCCAGCAGCGTCACCCGTGCGGCCTTCTCCTACAATGAGCAGTTCTTC. The full variable domain, its missing parts supplied by reference TRBV5-4 and TRBJ2-1, is ETGVTQSPTHLIKTRGQQVTLRCSSQSGHNTVSWYQQALGQGPQFIFQYYREEENGRGNFPPRFSGLQFPNYSSELNVNALELDDSALYLCASSVTRAAFSYNEQFFGPGTRLTVL.

This clonotype turned up a few times. The chain is built from TRBV5-1 and TRBJ1-4, with 8 bases fitting TRBD1. V shed 0 bases, J shed 7 bases, and the junction held 5 bases outside the gene matches. The CDR3 extends over 15 amino acids. Germline CDR1 reads SGHRS; CDR2 reads YFSETQ. The DNA of the CDR3 is TGCGCCAGCAGCTTGGAAGCAGGGGGCTTTGAAAAACTGTTTTTT. It encodes CASSLEAGGFEKLFF.

This clonotype has ten or more counts. The chain is built from TRBV20-1 and TRBJ2-7, with D perhaps being TRBD1 or TRBD2 (6 bases each). Germline V gene sequence: CDR1 DFQATT, CDR2 SNEGSKA (reference sequence). V lost 1 base and J lost 7, with 14 bases in between. This CDR3 contains 13 residues. This CDR3 reads CSARVGGLGEQYF. The CDR3 region has the DNA TGCAGTGCTAGAGTAGGGGGGCTAGGGGAGCAGTACTTC.

This clonotype showed up many times. The chain combines TRBV5-8 with TRBJ1-2, with D possibly matching TRBD1 (6 bases). The CDR3 has 16 residues. Germline V gives CDR1 SGHTS, CDR2 YDEGEE. Trimming stripped 4 bases from V and 0 bases from J, with 16 bases between. CDR3 protein: CASSPDPTGANYGYTF. The CDR3 coding sequence is TGTGCCAGCAGCCCTGACCCGACAGGAGCTAACTATGGCTACACCTTC.

Ten or more counts support this clonotype. The chain has TRBV18 and TRBJ1-5; 7 bases fit TRBD1. The CDR3 is made up of 20 amino acids. Germline trimming cut 2 bases from V and 7 bases from J; bases unmatched to any gene: 23. CDR1 and CDR2 (germline): KGHSH, LQKENI. The CDR3 is CASSPSWGADREGYIQPQHF. DNA of the CDR3: TGTGCCAGCTCACCATCCTGGGGAGCCGACAGGGAGGGATACATACAGCCCCAGCATTTT. Based on the CDR3 plus reference TRBV18 and TRBJ1-5, the full variable domain is NAGVMQNPRHLVRRRGQEARLRCSPMKGHSHVYWYRQLPEEGLKFMVYLQKENIIDESGMPKERFSAEFPKEGPSILRIQQVVRGDSAAYFCASSPSWGADREGYIQPQHFGDGTRLSIL.

This clonotype was recorded at least ten times. The genes are TRBV7-2 and TRBJ2-2; D gene uncertain. The CDR3 length is 14 residues. Trimming took 3 bases from V and 1 from J, leaving 6 bases between them. The germline CDR1 and CDR2 sequences are SGHTA and FQGNSA. The CDR3 DNA reads as TGTGCCAGCAGCTTCGCACAGAACACCGGGGAGCTGTTTTTT. This codes for CASSFAQNTGELFF.

This clonotype has ten or more counts. This chain joins TRBV12-3 or TRBV12-4 and TRBJ1-6, with 7 bases that match TRBD1. V gave up 6 bases and J gave up 7 bases; unmatched junction bases: 6. The CDR3 consists of 14 residues. The CDR3 coding sequence is TGTGCCAGCAGCCGACAGGGTGAAAATTCACCCCTCCACTTT. It codes for CASSRQGENSPLHF.

This clonotype was counted between two and nine times. The chain combines TRBV7-9 with TRBJ2-3, with TRBD2 matching 8 bases. The CDR3 loop spans 14 amino acids. The germline V gene has CDR1 SEHNR and CDR2 FQNEAQ (reference sequence). V was clipped by 3 bases and J by 4 bases; unmatched bases: 3. In nucleotides, the CDR3 is TGTGCCAGCAGCTTCGGGGGGGGCTCAGATACGCAGTATTTT. It translates to CASSFGGGSDTQYF.